These 13 T cell receptor beta chains share one sample of origin, sequenced in a study of shared clonotypes between healthy human individuals. Data came from immunoSEQ multiplex PCR; TCRdb stores just in-frame clones and leaves some out. The sample has a few hundred thousand clones; around 77% are singletons. Sequencing was carried out using PBMCs. The source is a woman between 40 and 50 years old in good health. Some clones in this sample may be carry-over from other donors' samples.

The chain has TRBV5-1 and TRBJ2-2; 7 bases match TRBD2. This CDR3 spans 14 amino acids. Germline assignment: CDR1 SGHRS and CDR2 YFSETQ. V was clipped by 4 bases and J by 6 bases; unmatched bases: 6. The CDR3 bases are TGCGCCAGCAGCACCGGGACTAACCCCGGGGAGCTGTTTTTT. The encoded protein is CASSTGTNPGELFF.

The gene calls are TRBV7-3 and TRBJ1-1, with 10 bases fitting TRBD1. J gave up 6 bases and V 2 bases, and 6 bases lay outside the gene matches. The CDR3 runs to 15 residues. CDR1 is SGHTA, CDR2 FQGTGA, per germline. CDR3 amino acids: CASSLETGGLSEAFF. Written as DNA, the CDR3 is TGTGCCAGCAGCTTAGAGACAGGGGGCCTTTCTGAAGCTTTCTTT.

This clone is a singleton in its sample. The V gene is TRBV6-1, the J gene TRBJ2-3; D gene unclear. This CDR3 region has 14 residues. The V gene lost 2 bases and the J gene lost 2 bases, with 8 bases spanning the gap. The germline CDR1 and CDR2 sequences are MNHNS and SASEGT. The CDR3 here is CASSESAVTDTQYF. The CDR3 DNA reads TGTGCCAGCAGTGAAAGTGCAGTCACAGATACGCAGTATTTT.

CDR3 region: CASTSDSFGTQYF. In nucleotides, the CDR3 is TGTGCCAGCACCTCGGACTCTTTCGGGACCCAGTACTTC. J is TRBJ2-5 and V is TRBV27; possibly TRBD2 for D (5 bases). Germline lookup yields CDR1 MNHEY and CDR2 SMNVEV (reference sequence). The CDR3 loop spans 13 amino acids. V was shortened by 7 bases and J by 7 bases, with 16 bases between the two germline ends.

V and J are TRBV15 and TRBJ1-3; D is undetermined. V was cut by 0 bases and J by 4 bases, with 4 bases left in between. CDR1 and CDR2 from the germline V gene are LNHNV and YYDKDF (reference sequence). This CDR3 is built from 13 residues. The CDR3 sequence: CATSRDAGNTIYF. The CDR3 DNA sequence: TGTGCCACCAGCAGAGATGCGGGAAACACCATATATTTT.

Concerning this clone: At one end the junction does not follow the germline gene, possibly because of a read error. The chain uses TRBV7-7 and TRBJ2-1; D uncertain. The CDR3 runs to 15 residues. Germline CDR1 reads SSHAT; CDR2 reads FNYEAQ (reference sequence). The CDR3 region is CASSSSYSLYNEQFF. The CDR3 coding sequence is TGTGCTAGCAGCTCTTCGTATTCCTTATACAATGAGCAGTTCTTC.

The chain has TRBV6-4 and TRBJ2-3, with TRBD2 matching 7 bases. CDR3 length equals 15 residues. Unmatched junction bases numbered 10, after V lost 3 bases and J lost 7 bases. Per the germline V gene, CDR1 is MRHNA and CDR2 is SNTAGT. DNA of the CDR3: TGTGCCAGCAGTGAAACGGCGGGAGAATCGTATACGCAGTATTTT. This encodes CASSETAGESYTQYF.

Turning to this clone: This may come from a read error, since a much larger clone is one base off. This sample includes further DNA sequences coding for the same CDR3. The chain recombines TRBV5-1 with TRBJ2-7; maybe TRBD2 (5 bases). V was trimmed by 2 bases and J by 7 bases, leaving 16 bases between them. CDR3 length: 14 residues. CDR1 and CDR2 from the germline V gene are SGHRS and YFSETQ. CDR3 nucleotides: TGCGCCAGCAGCTTCCAGGCTGGGTCGGGGGAGCAGTACTTC. This translates into CASSFQAGSGEQYF.

The CDR3 DNA reads TGTGCCAGTTTAGGGGTCTCCAGTCCCCAGCATTTT. It is translated as CASLGVSSPQHF. The V call is TRBV28, the J call TRBJ1-5, with D possibly TRBD1 on 5 matching bases. V shed 9 bases and J shed 10 bases, with 16 bases lying between them. Germline V gene sequence: CDR1 MDHEN, CDR2 SYDVKM. CDR3 length: 12 amino acids.

The chain combines TRBV5-4 with TRBJ2-1, with D perhaps matching TRBD1 (6 bases). Looked up from germline, CDR1 is SGHNT and CDR2 is YYREEE (reference sequence). Trimming stripped 0 bases from V and 8 bases from J, with 9 bases between. The CDR3 is 13 residues long. CDR3 loop: CASSLGGQDEQFF. CDR3 in DNA: TGTGCCAGCAGCTTGGGGGGGCAGGATGAGCAGTTCTTC.

The genes are TRBV30 and TRBJ1-2; D unclear. The CDR3 sequence is 14 residues long. The germline gives CDR1 GTSNPN, CDR2 SVGIG (reference sequence). The V and J ends lost 2 bases and 5 bases respectively, with 15 bases between them. The CDR3 DNA follows: TGTGCCTGGAGTCCCATCAGGTCGGGGTATGGCTACACCTTC. Its translation is CAWSPIRSGYGYTF.

The chain uses TRBV29-1 and TRBJ1-1, with 12 bases matching TRBD1. The CDR3 consists of 16 residues. V was clipped by 3 bases and J by 3 bases; unmatched bases: 8. The V gene's germline CDR1 is SQVTM and CDR2 ANQGSEA. This CDR3 is CSVEGDRGRLDTEAFF. In nucleotides, the CDR3 is TGCAGCGTTGAGGGGGACAGGGGGCGATTGGACACTGAAGCTTTCTTT.

To note about this clone: The same CDR3 also results from other DNA sequences found in this sample. The V and J genes are TRBV5-1 and TRBJ1-2; D remains ambiguous. The germline gives CDR1 SGHRS, CDR2 YFSETQ. Trimming left V 4 bases short and J 2 bases short, with 15 bases between. This CDR3 is built from 15 residues. The CDR3 is CASSLAVGRNYGYTF. CDR3 bases: TGCGCCAGCAGCCTGGCGGTAGGGCGAAACTATGGCTACACCTTC.